The present entry profiles one TCR beta chain with its context. The sample originates from a study of T cell changes during pregnancy in multiple sclerosis. The table came from immunoSEQ multiplex PCR; TCRdb's copy has only in-frame clones and leaves some out. Of more than 50,000 clones in the sample, 91% are singletons; the top ten hold roughly 0.85%. Trimming removed 3 bases from V and 5 bases from J, with 13 bases in between. Germline V gene sequence: CDR1 LGHNA, CDR2 YSLEER. The CDR3 extends over 14 amino acids. The sequence was obtained from a female donor with multiple sclerosis, enrolled in a pregnancy study. This specimen was peripheral blood, taken before pregnancy. The rearrangement links TRBV4-3 to TRBJ1-1, with a tentative D call TRBD1 (5 bases). In nucleotides, the CDR3 is TGCGCCAGCAGCCAGCCGGGGGGAAGGACTGAAGCTTTCTTT. This sequence encodes CASSQPGGRTEAFF.